This T cell receptor (beta chain) was obtained from a study of neurological immune-mediated disorders. Overall study findings and caveats: As far as clinical or MRI features were concerned, none was associated with the multiple sclerosis repertoire cluster.

There are many counts of this clonotype. Antigen: not known. As for time point: longitudinal time-point 3. It was from 2 million PBMCs stored at -80 C that the unsorted libraries were obtained. TCRdb recomputed calls from the 5' RACE reads with MiXCR, one row per CDR3 protein. The sample contains tens of thousands of distinct CDR3 sequences, 4.3% of which appear only once. CDR1 and CDR2 (germline): MNHEY, SMNVEV (reference sequence). The ends were cut back, 9 bases at V and 2 bases at J, with 13 bases in the middle. The CDR3 spans 14 residues. Sequencing was done on a sample of PBMCs. This chain connects TRBV27 to TRBJ2-2; D may match TRBD1 or TRBD2 (5 bases each). The TCR was taken from a woman aged 60-70 years with multiple sclerosis. The CDR3, as DNA: TGTGCCAGTACCGGGACCTTTAACACCGGGGAGCTGTTTTTT. This translates into CASTGTFNTGELFF.